Below are 7 T cell receptor beta chains sequenced from a single sample in a study of response to subunit inactivated influenza vaccine. TCRdb fed the RT-PCR reads into MiXCR, producing one record per CDR3 protein. The sample consists of roughly 670,000 distinct CDR3 sequences, roughly 15% of them appearing once. Sequencing used PBMCs from blood, obtained approximately 15 days before vaccination. These TCRs come from a man aged 50 to 60 who received an inactivated influenza vaccine.

The gene calls are TRBV20-1 and TRBJ2-1, with 7 positions matching TRBD2. Germline assignment: CDR1 DFQATT and CDR2 SNEGSKA (reference sequence). J gave up 8 bases and V 3 bases, and 13 bases lay outside the gene matches. The CDR3 spans 15 residues. In nucleotides, the CDR3 is TGCAGTGCTAGCCGTCCGGGCGGGAGAATCCATGAGCAGTTCTTC. Protein sequence: CSASRPGGRIHEQFF.

This clonotype was counted a few times. The CDR3 sequence is CASSLWTSGMMNEQFF. CDR3 sequence (DNA): TGCGCCAGCAGCCTATGGACTAGCGGGATGATGAATGAGCAGTTCTTC. The chain uses TRBV4-3 and TRBJ2-1; TRBD2 agrees at 12 bases. With 4 bases clipped from V and 7 bases from J, the junction kept 8 bases outside the gene matches. The CDR3 spans 16 residues. Germline CDR1 is LGHNA and CDR2 is YSLEER.

The CDR3 bases are TGTGCCAGCAGCCCCCCGCCACCGGGACAGGGGGCGTACGAGCAGTACTTC. Translating it yields CASSPPPPGQGAYEQYF. The chain links TRBV21-1 to TRBJ2-7; the table gives TRBD1 as D, unverified against the DNA. TRBV21-1 represents a pseudogene. The CDR3 sequence is 17 residues long.

This clonotype was observed a handful of times. This chain connects TRBV20-1 to TRBJ2-6, with 7 positions matching TRBD1. Germline-derived CDR1 and CDR2 are DFQATT and SNEGSKA (reference sequence). Trimming removed 5 bases from V and 2 bases from J; junction bases left unmatched: 9. CDR3 length equals 16 residues. The DNA for the CDR3 is TGCAGTGCTCGCAGGGACAGCTCCCCTGGGGCCAACGTCCTGACTTTC. Its translation is CSARRDSSPGANVLTF.

V usage is TRBV2 and J usage is TRBJ2-7, with 7 bases lining up with TRBD1. Trimming removed 0 bases from V and 0 bases from J; junction bases left unmatched: 17. The CDR3 runs 20 residues. In germline, CDR1 is SNHLY, CDR2 FYNNEI. CDR3 DNA: TGTGCCAGCAGTGAAGCGCTTCGTTTACGGGACAGTGCGAGCTCCTACGAGCAGTACTTC. Its translation is CASSEALRLRDSASSYEQYF.

Many counts were recorded for this clonotype. This chain connects TRBV12-3 or TRBV12-4 to TRBJ1-5, with D hard to call. Trimming pared 1 base from V and 4 bases from J, leaving 11 bases between. CDR3 size: 15 residues. The CDR3 sequence: CASSLGQLGNQPQHF. The CDR3 coding sequence is TGTGCCAGCAGTTTAGGGCAGCTAGGAAATCAGCCCCAGCATTTT.

This sequence joins TRBV4-3 and TRBJ1-2; maybe TRBD1 (5 bases). Trimming removed 0 bases at V and 1 base at J, with 12 bases between. The germline V gene encodes CDR1 LGHNA and CDR2 YSLEER. This CDR3 comprises 16 residues. CDR3 sequence: CASSQEGGESNYGYTF. CDR3 DNA: TGCGCCAGCAGCCAAGAGGGAGGGGAGAGTAACTATGGCTACACCTTC.